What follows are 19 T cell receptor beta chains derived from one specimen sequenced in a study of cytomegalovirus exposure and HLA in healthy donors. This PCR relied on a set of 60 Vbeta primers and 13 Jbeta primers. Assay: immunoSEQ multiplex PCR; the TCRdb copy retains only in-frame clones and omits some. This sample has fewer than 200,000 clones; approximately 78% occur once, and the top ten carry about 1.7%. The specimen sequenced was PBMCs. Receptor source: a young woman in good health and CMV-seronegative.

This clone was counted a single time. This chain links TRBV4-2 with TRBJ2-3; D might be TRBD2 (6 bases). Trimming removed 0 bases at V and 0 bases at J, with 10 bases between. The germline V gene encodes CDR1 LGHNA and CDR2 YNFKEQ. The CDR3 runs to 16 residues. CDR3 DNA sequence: TGTGCCAGCAGCCAAGATCTAGCGACAAGCACAGATACGCAGTATTTT. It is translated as CASSQDLATSTDTQYF.

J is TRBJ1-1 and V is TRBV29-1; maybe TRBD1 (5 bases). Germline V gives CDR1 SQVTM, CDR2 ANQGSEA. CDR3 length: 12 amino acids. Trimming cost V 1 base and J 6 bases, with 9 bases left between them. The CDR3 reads CSVEGGDAEAFF. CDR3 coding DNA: TGCAGCGTTGAAGGGGGGGACGCTGAAGCTTTCTTT.

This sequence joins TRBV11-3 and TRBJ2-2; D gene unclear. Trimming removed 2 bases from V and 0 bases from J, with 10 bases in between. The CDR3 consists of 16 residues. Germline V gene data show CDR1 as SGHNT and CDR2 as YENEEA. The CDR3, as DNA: TGTGCCAGCAGCTTAAGCTTGAACGCGAACACCGGGGAGCTGTTTTTT. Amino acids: CASSLSLNANTGELFF.

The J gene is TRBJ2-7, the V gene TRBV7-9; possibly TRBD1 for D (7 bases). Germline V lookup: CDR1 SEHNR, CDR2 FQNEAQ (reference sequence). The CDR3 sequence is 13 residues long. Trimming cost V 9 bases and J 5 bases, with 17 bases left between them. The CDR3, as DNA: TGTGCCAGTAACAGGGGAGGTAATAACGAGCAGTACTTC. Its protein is CASNRGGNNEQYF.

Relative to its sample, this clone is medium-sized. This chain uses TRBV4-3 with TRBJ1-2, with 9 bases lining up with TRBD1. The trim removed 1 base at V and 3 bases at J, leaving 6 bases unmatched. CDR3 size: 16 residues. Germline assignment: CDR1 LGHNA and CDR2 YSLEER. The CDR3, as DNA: TGCGCCAGCAGCCAAGGATCGGGACAGGGTCACTATGGCTACACCTTC. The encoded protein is CASSQGSGQGHYGYTF.

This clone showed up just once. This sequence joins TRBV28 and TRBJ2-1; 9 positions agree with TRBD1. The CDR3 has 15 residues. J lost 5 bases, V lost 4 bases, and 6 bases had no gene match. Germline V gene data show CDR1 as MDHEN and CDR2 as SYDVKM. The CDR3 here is CASSSGTGNNNEQFF. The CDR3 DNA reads TGTGCCAGCAGTTCCGGGACAGGGAATAACAATGAGCAGTTCTTC.

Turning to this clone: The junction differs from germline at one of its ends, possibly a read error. The CDR3 coding sequence is TGCGCCAGCAGTGAGGGGACAGGGTTCGAGACCCAGCACTTC. Protein product: CASSEGTGFETQHF. The V and J genes are TRBV10-2 and TRBJ2-5, with TRBD1 identical over 9 bases. Per germline, CDR1 WSHSY and CDR2 SAAADI. The CDR3 consists of 14 residues.

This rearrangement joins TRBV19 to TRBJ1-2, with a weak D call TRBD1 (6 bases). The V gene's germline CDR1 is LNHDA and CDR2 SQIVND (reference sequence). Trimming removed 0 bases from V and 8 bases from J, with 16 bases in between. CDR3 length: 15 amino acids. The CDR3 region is CASSIDQSRGWGYTF. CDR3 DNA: TGTGCCAGTAGTATAGATCAAAGCAGGGGCTGGGGCTACACCTTC.

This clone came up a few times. DNA for the CDR3: TGTGCCAGCAACCCCAAGACAGGCGGAAACACTGAAGCTTTCTTT. Protein: CASNPKTGGNTEAFF. The chain is built from TRBV25-1 and TRBJ1-1; a possible D gene is TRBD1 (6 bases). Germline loops: CDR1 MGHDK, CDR2 SYGVNS. The CDR3 runs to 15 residues. V was cut by 7 bases and J by 2 bases, with 17 bases left in between. The whole variable domain, remainder taken from reference TRBV25-1 and TRBJ1-1, is EADIYQTPRYLVIGTGKKITLECSQTMGHDKMYWYQQDPGMELHLIHYSYGVNSTEKGDLSSESTVSRIRTEHFPLTLESARPSHTSQYLCASNPKTGGNTEAFFGQGTRLTVV.

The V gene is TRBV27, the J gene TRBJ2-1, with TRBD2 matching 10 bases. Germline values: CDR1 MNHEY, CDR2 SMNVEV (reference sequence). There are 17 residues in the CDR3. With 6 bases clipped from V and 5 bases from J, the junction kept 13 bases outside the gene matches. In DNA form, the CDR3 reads TGTGCCAGCAGCACCAAGAGAGCGGGAGGGTGGGACAATGAGCAGTTCTTC. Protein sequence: CASSTKRAGGWDNEQFF.

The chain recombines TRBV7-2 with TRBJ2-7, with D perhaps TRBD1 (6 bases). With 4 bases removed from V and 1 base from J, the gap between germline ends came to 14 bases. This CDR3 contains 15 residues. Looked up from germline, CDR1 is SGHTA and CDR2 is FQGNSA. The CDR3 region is CASSSGAGISYEQYF. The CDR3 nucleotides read TGTGCCAGCAGCTCAGGGGCAGGGATATCCTACGAGCAGTACTTC.

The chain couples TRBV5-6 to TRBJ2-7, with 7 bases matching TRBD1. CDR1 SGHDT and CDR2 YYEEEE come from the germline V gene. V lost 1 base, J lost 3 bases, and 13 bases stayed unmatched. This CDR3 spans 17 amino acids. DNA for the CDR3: TGTGCCAGCAGCTTGTCCCATACAGGGGAATTGGACTACGAGCAGTACTTC. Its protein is CASSLSHTGELDYEQYF.

CDR3 residues: CASSQDTSGGYNEQFF. DNA of the CDR3: TGTGCCAGCAGCCAGGATACTAGCGGGGGTTACAATGAGCAGTTCTTC. This chain uses TRBV4-2 with TRBJ2-1; TRBD2 aligns across 11 bases. V lost 3 bases, J lost 4 bases, and 5 bases stayed unmatched. In germline, CDR1 is LGHNA, CDR2 YNFKEQ. CDR3 length: 16 amino acids.

CDR3 DNA sequence: TGCAGCGTTGGTCGGGGGGAGACCCAGTACTTC. It yields the protein CSVGRGETQYF. The chain has TRBV29-1 and TRBJ2-5; tentative D call: TRBD2 (6 bases). CDR1 and CDR2 from the germline V gene are SQVTM and ANQGSEA. CDR3 size: 11 residues. V lost 4 bases to trimming and J lost 5 bases, with 8 bases between them.

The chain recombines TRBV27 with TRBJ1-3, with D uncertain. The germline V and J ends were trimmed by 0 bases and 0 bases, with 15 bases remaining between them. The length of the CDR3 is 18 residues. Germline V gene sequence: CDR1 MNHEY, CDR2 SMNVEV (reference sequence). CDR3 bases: TGTGCCAGCAGTTTATCGTCACGCCGAGTGATCTCTGGAAACACCATATATTTT. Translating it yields CASSLSSRRVISGNTIYF.

CDR3 in DNA: TGTGCCAGCAGTGACAGGTCTCGTACAGATACGCAGTATTTT. Translating it yields CASSDRSRTDTQYF. The chain links TRBV5-4 to TRBJ2-3, with D possibly being TRBD1 (6 bases). The ends were cut back, 5 bases at V and 3 bases at J, with 13 bases in the middle. The CDR3 has 14 residues. The germline CDR1 and CDR2 sequences are SGHNT and YYREEE (reference sequence).

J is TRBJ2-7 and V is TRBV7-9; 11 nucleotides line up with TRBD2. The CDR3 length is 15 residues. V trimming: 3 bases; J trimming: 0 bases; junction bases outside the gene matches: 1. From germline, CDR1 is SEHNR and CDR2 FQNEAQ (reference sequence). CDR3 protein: CASSFTSGSSYEQYV. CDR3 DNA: TGTGCCAGCAGCTTCACTAGCGGGAGCTCCTACGAGCAGTACGTC.

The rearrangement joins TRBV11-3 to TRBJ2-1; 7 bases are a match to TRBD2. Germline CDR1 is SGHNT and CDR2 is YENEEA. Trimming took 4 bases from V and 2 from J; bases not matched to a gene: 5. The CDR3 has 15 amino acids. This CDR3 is CASSYQAGPYNEQFF. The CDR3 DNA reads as TGTGCCAGCAGCTACCAAGCGGGGCCCTACAATGAGCAGTTCTTC.

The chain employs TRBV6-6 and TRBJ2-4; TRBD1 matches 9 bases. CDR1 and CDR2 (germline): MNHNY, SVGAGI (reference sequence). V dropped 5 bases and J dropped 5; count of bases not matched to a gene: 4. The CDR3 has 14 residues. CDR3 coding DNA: TGTGCCAGCAGTCCCGGACAGGGGCAAAACATTCAGTACTTC. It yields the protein CASSPGQGQNIQYF.